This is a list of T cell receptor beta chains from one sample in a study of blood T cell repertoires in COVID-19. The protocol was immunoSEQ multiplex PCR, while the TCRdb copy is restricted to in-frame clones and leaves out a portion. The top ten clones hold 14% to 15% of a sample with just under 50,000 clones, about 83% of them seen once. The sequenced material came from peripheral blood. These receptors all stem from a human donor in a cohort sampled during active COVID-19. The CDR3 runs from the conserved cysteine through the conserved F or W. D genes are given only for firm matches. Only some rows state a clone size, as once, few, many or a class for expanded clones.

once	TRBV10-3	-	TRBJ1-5	TGTGCCGCTCGGGGAGGGGCAGCCAATCAGCCCCAGCATTTT	CAARGGAANQPQHF
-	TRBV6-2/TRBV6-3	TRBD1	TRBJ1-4	TGTGCCAGCAGTATAATAGGGACAGGGGGACACGAAAAACTGTTTTTT	CASSIIGTGGHEKLFF
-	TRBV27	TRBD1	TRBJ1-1	TGTGCCAGCCGAAGGGGGCCTGAAGCTTTCTTT	CASRRGPEAFF
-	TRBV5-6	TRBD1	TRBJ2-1	TGTGCCAGCAGCTTACCCGGGACAGGGAGCAATGAGCAGTTCTTC	CASSLPGTGSNEQFF
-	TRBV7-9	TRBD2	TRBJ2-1	TGTGCCAGCAGCTTAGACGGGAGGGCCGTTGATTTTCCGTTCTTC	CASSLDGRAVDFPFF
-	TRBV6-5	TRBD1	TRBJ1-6	TGTGCCAGCAGTAATAAAGACAGGGGTCCCCTCCACTTT	CASSNKDRGPLHF
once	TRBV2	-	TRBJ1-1	TGTGCCAGCAGTGAAAATCTAGGGGGAACTGAAGCTTTCTTT	CASSENLGGTEAFF
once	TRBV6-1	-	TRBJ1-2	TGTGCCAGCAGTGAAAGGGGGGGGACATATGGCTACACCTTC	CASSERGGTYGYTF
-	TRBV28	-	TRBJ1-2	TGTGCCAGCAGTTCCCAGGGGCCTAACTATGGCTACACCTTC	CASSSQGPNYGYTF
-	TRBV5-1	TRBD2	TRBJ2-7	TGCGCCAGCAGGGGAGGCTCTAGCGGGAGGAGGTACGAGCAGTACTTC	CASRGGSSGRRYEQYF
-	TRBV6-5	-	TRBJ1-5	TGTGCCAGCAGCCTAGACCTCGGGAGGAATCAGCCCCAGCATTTT	CASSLDLGRNQPQHF
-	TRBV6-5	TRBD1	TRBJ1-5	TGTGCCAGCAGACTATCAGGGGGGAATCAGCCCCAGCATTTT	CASRLSGGNQPQHF
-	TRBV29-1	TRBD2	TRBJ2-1	TGCAGCGTTGAAGCTAGCGGGAGACGTGATGAGCAGTTCTTC	CSVEASGRRDEQFF
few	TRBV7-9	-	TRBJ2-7	TGTGCCAGCAGCTTAGGACAGTCTTGGACAGCCTACGAGCAGTACTTC	CASSLGQSWTAYEQYF
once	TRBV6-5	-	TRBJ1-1	TGTGCCAGCAGTAAGGAGAAAGGGGTCACTGAAGCTTTCTTT	CASSKEKGVTEAFF
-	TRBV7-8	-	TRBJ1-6	TGTGCCAGCAGCCAAGGACAGAGCTATAATTCACCCCTCCACTTT	CASSQGQSYNSPLHF
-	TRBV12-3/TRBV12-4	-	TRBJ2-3	TGTGCCAGCAGCCCCGGGTCGCCAGATACGCAGTATTTT	CASSPGSPDTQYF
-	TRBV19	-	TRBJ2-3	TGTGCCAGTAGTATAGGTTTCCAGGGAATGGGAGATACGCAGTATTTT	CASSIGFQGMGDTQYF
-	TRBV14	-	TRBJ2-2	TGTGCCAGCAGCCAAGATTCCCCCAGGGTTACAGGGACCGGGGAGCTGTTTTTT	CASSQDSPRVTGTGELFF
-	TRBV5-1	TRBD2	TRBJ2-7	TGCGCCAGCAGCTGGCGGACTAGCGGGACCTCCTACGAGCAGTACTTC	CASSWRTSGTSYEQYF
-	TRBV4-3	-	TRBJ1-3	TGCGCCAGCAGCCAAGCGGCAGGGGGAAACACCATATATTTT	CASSQAAGGNTIYF
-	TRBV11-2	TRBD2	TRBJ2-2	TGTGCCAGCAGGACTTTGCGCGGGAGAAGCACCGGGGAGCTGTTTTTT	CASRTLRGRSTGELFF